This T cell receptor beta chain is drawn from a study of blood T cells in healthy people across ages. Deletions cut 6 bases from V and 4 bases from J, with 12 bases between. Germline CDR1 and CDR2: SNHLY and FYNNEI. The CDR3 has 13 amino acids. Alongside a J-beta primer mix, a sample-barcoded 5' primer served in a second PCR lasting about 7 to 12 cycles. MiXCR, run by TCRdb on the 5' RACE reads, gives a single entry per CDR3 protein. The table records around 1,500,000 distinct CDR3 sequences, approximately 42% of them present only once. This clonotype occurred once. This chain connects TRBV2 to TRBJ1-1; D is unresolved. Material for sequencing was blood. The receptor's source is a woman between 18 and 29 years old in good health. The CDR3 sequence is CASRRRGSTEAFF. DNA of the CDR3: TGTGCCAGCAGGCGCCGGGGAAGCACTGAAGCTTTCTTT.